This T cell receptor (beta chain) originates from a study of regulatory T cells in long-lasting Graves disease. Construction of TCR beta libraries relied on iRepertoire HTBI primers and on Arm-PCR targeting CDR3 regions. As handled by the study authors: Identified across the samples were 60 to 70 TRBV segments and about 15 TRBJ segments. TCRdb itself ran the multiplex PCR reads through MiXCR, one entry per CDR3 protein. The V and J calls and clone size come from TCRdb's table, not from the authors' own analysis. This sample has 350,000 to 550,000 distinct CDR3 sequences, with about 15% found just once. The time point here: newly diagnosed GD, antithyroid drugs for less than 3 months. PBMC-derived RNA was used for the TCR library. This clonotype was recorded many times. J was trimmed by 3 bases and V by 0 bases; bases with no gene match: 8. Germline CDR1 DFQATT, CDR2 SNEGSKA (reference sequence). This CDR3 is 16 amino acids long.

This sample was shared with a second study, whose subject was T cells in Graves' hyperthyroidism and ophthalmopathy.

The source of this sequence is a woman aged 25 to 39 with Graves disease. Sequences were derived from peripheral blood mononuclear cells (PBMCs), sampled at new diagnosis, from a patient treated with antithyroid drugs. The chain recombines TRBV20-1 with TRBJ2-7; 10 bases are a match to TRBD2. The DNA of the CDR3 is TGCAGTGCTAGAGAGTCACTAGCGGGACTCTACTACGAGCAGTACTTC. Protein product: CSARESLAGLYYEQYF.